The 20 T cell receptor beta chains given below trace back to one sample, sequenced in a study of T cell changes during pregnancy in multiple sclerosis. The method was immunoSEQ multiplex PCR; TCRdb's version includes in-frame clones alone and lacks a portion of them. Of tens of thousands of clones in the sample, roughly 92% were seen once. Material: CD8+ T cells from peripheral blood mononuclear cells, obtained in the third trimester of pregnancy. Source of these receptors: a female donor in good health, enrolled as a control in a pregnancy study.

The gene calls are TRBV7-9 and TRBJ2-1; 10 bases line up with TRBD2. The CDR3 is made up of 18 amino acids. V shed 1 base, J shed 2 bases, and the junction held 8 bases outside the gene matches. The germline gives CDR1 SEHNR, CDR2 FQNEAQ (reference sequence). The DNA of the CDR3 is TGTGCCAGCAGCTTAGGGCTAGCGGGGGCCGAGACCTACAATGAGCAGTTCTTC. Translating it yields CASSLGLAGAETYNEQFF.

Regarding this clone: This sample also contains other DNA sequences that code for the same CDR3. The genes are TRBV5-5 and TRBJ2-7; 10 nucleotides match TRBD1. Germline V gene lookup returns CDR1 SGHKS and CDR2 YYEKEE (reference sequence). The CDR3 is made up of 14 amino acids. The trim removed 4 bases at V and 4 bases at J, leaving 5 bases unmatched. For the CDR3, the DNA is TGTGCCAGCAGCCCGGGACAGGGGTCATACGAGCAGTACTTC. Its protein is CASSPGQGSYEQYF.

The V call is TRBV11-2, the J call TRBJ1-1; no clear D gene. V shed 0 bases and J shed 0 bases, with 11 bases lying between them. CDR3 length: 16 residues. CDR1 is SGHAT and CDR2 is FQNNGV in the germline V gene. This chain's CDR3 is CASSLDFILMNTEAFF. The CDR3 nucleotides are TGTGCCAGCAGCTTAGATTTCATACTTATGAACACTGAAGCTTTCTTT.

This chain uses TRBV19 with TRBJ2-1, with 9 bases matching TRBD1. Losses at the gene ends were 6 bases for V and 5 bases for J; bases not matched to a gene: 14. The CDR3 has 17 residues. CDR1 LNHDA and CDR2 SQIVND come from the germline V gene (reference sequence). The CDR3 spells CASRSIYRDREDNEQFF. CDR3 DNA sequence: TGTGCCAGTAGGAGTATATACCGGGACAGGGAGGACAATGAGCAGTTCTTC. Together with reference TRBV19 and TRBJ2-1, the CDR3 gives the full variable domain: DGGITQSPKYLFRKEGQNVTLSCEQNLNHDAMYWYRQDPGQGLRLIYYSQIVNDFQKGDIAEGYSVSREKKESFPLTVTSAQKNPTAFYLCASRSIYRDREDNEQFFGPGTRLTVL.

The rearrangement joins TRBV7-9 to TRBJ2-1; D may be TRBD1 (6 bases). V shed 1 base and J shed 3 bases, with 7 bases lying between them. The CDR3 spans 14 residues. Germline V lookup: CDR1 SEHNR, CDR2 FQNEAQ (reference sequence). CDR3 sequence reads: CASSLGTVYNEQFF. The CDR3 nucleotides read TGTGCCAGCAGCTTAGGGACAGTCTACAATGAGCAGTTCTTC.

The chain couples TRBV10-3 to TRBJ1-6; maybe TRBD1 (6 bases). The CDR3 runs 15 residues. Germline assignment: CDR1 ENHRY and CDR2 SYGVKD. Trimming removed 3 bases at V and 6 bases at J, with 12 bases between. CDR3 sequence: CAISDLGQINSPLHF. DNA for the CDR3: TGTGCCATCAGTGATCTCGGACAGATTAATTCACCCCTCCACTTT.

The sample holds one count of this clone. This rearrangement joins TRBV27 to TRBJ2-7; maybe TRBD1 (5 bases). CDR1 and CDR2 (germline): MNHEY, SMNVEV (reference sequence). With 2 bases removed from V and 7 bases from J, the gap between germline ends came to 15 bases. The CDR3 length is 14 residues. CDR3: CASSLKSRGYEQYF. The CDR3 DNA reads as TGTGCCAGCAGTTTAAAAAGTAGGGGTTATGAGCAGTACTTC.

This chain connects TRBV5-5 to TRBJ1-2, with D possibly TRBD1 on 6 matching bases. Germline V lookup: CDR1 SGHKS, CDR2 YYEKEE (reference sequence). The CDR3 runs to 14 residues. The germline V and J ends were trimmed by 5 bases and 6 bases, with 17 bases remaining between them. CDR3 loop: CASSYGLGADGYTF. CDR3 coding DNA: TGTGCCAGCAGTTATGGTTTGGGGGCTGATGGCTACACCTTC.

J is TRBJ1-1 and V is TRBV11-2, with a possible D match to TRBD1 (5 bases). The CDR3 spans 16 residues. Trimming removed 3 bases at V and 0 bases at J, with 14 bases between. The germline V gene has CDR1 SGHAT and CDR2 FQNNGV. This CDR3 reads CASSFEVGAMNTEAFF. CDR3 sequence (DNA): TGTGCCAGCAGCTTCGAGGTAGGGGCAATGAACACTGAAGCTTTCTTT.

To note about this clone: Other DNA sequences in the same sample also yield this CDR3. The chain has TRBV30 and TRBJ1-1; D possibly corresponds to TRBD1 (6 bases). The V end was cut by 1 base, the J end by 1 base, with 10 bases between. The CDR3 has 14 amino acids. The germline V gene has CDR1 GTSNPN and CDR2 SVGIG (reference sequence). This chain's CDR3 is CAWSALGGNTEAFF. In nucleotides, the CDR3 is TGTGCCTGGAGTGCCTTAGGGGGGAACACTGAAGCTTTCTTT.

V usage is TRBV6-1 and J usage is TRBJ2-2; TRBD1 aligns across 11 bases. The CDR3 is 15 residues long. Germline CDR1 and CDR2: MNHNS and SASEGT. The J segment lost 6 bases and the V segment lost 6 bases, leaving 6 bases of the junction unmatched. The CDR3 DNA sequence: TGTGCCAGCAGGGAGGACAGGGGGCTCTCCGGGGAGCTGTTTTTT. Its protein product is CASREDRGLSGELFF.

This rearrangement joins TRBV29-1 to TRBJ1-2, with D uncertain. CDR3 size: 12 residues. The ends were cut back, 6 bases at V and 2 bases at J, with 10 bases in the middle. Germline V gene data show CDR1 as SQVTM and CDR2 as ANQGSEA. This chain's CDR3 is CSVRRSNYGYTF. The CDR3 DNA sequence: TGCAGCGTACGACGGAGCAACTATGGCTACACCTTC. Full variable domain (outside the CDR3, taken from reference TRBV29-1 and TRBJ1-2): SAVISQKPSRDICQRGTSLTIQCQVDSQVTMMFWYRQQPGQSLTLIATANQGSEATYESGFVIDKFPISRPNLTFSTLTVSNMSPEDSSIYLCSVRRSNYGYTFGSGTRLTVV.

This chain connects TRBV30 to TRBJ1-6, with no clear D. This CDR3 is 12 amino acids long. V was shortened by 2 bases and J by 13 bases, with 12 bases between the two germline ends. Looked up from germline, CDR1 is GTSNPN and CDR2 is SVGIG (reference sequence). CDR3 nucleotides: TGTGCCTGGAGTCCGCGAGGAGTTCCCCTCCACTTT. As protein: CAWSPRGVPLHF.

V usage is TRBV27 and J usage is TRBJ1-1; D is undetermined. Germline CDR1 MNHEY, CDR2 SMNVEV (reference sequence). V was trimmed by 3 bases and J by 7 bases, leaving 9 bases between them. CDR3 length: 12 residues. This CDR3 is CASSFGPGEAFF. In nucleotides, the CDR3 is TGTGCCAGCAGTTTTGGCCCGGGTGAAGCTTTCTTT.

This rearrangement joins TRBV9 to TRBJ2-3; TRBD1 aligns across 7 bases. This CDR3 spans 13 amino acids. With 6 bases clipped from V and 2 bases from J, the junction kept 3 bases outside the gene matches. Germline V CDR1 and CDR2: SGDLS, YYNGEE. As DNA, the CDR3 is TGTGCCAGCAACAGGGGCAACACAGATACGCAGTATTTT. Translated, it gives CASNRGNTDTQYF. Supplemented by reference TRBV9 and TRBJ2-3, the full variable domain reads DSGVTQTPKHLITATGQRVTLRCSPRSGDLSVYWYQQSLDQGLQFLIQYYNGEERAKGNILERFSAQQFPDLHSELNLSSLELGDSALYFCASNRGNTDTQYFGPGTRLTVL.

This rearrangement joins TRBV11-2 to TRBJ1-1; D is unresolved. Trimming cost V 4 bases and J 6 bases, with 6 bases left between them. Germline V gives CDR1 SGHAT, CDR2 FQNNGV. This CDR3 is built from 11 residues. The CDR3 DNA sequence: TGTGCCAGCAGCTCTTCCGCTGAAGCTTTCTTT. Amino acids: CASSSSAEAFF.

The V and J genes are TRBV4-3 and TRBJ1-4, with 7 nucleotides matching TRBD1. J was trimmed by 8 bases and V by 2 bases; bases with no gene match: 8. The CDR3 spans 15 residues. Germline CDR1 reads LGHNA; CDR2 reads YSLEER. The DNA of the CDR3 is TGCGCCAGCAGCCAACTGACAGGGACTCAGGAAAAACTGTTTTTT. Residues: CASSQLTGTQEKLFF.

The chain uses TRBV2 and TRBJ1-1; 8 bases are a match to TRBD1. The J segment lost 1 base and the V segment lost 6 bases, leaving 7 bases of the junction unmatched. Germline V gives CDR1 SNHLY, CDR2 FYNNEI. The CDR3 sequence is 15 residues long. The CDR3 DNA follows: TGTGCCAGCAGCTCCCGGACAGGGCAGAACACTGAAGCTTTCTTT. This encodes CASSSRTGQNTEAFF.

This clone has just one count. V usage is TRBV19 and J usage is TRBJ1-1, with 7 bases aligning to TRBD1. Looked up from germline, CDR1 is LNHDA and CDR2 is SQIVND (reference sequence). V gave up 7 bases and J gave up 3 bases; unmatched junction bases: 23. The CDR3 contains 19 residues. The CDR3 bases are TGTGCCAGTACAAATTACCTCTCAGGGGGGAGTGGGTATGACACTGAAGCTTTCTTT. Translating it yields CASTNYLSGGSGYDTEAFF.

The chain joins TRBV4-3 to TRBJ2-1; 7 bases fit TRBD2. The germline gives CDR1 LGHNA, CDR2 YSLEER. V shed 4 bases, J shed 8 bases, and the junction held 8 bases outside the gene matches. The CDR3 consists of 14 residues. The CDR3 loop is CASSPGTNFHEQFF. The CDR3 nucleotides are TGCGCCAGCAGCCCCGGGACTAATTTCCATGAGCAGTTCTTC.